This TCR beta chain was recovered during a study of blood T cell repertoires in COVID-19. How the authors handled the data: Using reference gene primer amplification, nucleated cell counts were estimated. Produced via immunoSEQ multiplex PCR; TCRdb's table is partial and in-frame only. That table gives V, J and clone size, and the DNA gave D and trimming. The data hold around 120,000 clones, with about 77% observed a single time. The germline V and J ends were trimmed by 1 base and 2 bases, with 9 bases remaining between them. The CDR3 covers 15 residues. Germline values: CDR1 LGHNA, CDR2 YNFKEQ. The TCR was taken from a human donor in a cohort sampled during active COVID-19. Sequencing was carried out using peripheral blood. J is TRBJ2-1 and V is TRBV4-2, with a possible D match to TRBD1 (6 bases). CDR3 in amino acids: CASSQGAGAYNEQFF. The CDR3 coding sequence is TGTGCCAGCAGCCAAGGGGCAGGGGCCTACAATGAGCAGTTCTTC.